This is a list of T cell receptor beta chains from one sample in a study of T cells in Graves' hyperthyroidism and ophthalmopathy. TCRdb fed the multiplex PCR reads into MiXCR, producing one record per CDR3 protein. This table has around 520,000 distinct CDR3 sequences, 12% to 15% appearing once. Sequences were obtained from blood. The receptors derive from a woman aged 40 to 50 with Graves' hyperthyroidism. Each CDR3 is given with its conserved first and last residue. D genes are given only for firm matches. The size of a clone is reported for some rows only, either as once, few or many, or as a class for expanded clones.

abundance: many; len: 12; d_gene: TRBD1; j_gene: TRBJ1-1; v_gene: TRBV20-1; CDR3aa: CSASTGGTEAFF; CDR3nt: TGCAGTGCTAGCACAGGGGGCACTGAAGCTTTCTTT
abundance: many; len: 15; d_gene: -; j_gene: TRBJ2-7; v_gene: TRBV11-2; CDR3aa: CASSLDLTGYYEQYF; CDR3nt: TGTGCCAGCAGCTTAGATCTGACGGGATACTACGAGCAGTACTTC
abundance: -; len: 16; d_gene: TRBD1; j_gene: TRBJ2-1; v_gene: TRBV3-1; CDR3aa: CASSLQGASSYNEQFF; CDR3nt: TGTGCCAGCAGCCTGCAGGGGGCCAGCTCCTACAATGAGCAGTTCTTC
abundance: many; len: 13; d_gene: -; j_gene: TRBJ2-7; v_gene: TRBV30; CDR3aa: CAWREMGLYEQYF; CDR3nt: TGTGCCTGGAGAGAAATGGGACTCTACGAGCAGTACTTC
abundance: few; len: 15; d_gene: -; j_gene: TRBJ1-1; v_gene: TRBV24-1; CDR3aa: CATSDSSGSRTEAFF; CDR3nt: TGTGCCACCAGTGATTCTTCTGGCTCGAGGACTGAAGCTTTCTTT
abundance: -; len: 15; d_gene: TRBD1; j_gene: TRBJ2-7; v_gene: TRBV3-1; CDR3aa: CASSQGQGISYEQYF; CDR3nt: TGTGCCAGCAGCCAGGGACAGGGAATCTCCTACGAGCAGTACTTC
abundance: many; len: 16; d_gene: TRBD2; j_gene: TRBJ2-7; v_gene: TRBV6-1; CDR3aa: CASSDPLAGVRYEQYF; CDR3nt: TGTGCCAGCAGTGACCCCCTAGCGGGAGTAAGGTACGAGCAGTACTTC
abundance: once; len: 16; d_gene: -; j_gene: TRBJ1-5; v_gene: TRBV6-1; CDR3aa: CASSEVSFLINQPQHF; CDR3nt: TGTGCCAGCAGTGAAGTCTCCTTTTTAATCAATCAGCCCCAGCATTTT
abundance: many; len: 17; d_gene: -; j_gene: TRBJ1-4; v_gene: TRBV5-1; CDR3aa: CASSLLPGLLGSEKLFF; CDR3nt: TGCGCCAGCAGCTTGCTCCCCGGCCTGCTTGGCTCTGAAAAACTGTTTTTT
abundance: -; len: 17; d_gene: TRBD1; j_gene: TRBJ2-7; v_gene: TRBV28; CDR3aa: CASSSRTGGRAGNEQYF; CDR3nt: TGTGCCAGCAGTTCCCGGACAGGGGGCCGGGCTGGGAACGAGCAGTACTTC
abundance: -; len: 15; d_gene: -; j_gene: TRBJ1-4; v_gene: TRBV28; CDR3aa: CASRASGEDNEKLFF; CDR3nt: TGTGCCAGCAGGGCAAGCGGTGAGGATAATGAAAAACTGTTTTTT
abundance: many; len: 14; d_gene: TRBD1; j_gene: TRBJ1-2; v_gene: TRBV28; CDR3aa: CASSLGGQGDGYTF; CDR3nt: TGTGCCAGCAGTTTAGGTGGACAGGGGGATGGCTACACCTTC
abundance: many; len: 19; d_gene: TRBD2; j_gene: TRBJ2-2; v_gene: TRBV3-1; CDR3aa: CASSQRPGTSGRATGELFF; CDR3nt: TGTGCCAGCAGCCAGCGTCCCGGGACTAGCGGGAGGGCCACCGGGGAGCTGTTTTTT
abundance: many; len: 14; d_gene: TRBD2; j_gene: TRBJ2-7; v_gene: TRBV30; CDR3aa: CAWSVFGGMGEQYF; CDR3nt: TGTGCCTGGAGTGTATTCGGGGGGATGGGGGAGCAGTACTTC
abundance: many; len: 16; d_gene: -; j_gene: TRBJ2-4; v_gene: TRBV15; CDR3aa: CATSRGPTLDKNIQYF; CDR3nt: TGTGCCACCAGCCGTGGCCCGACGTTAGACAAAAACATTCAGTACTTC
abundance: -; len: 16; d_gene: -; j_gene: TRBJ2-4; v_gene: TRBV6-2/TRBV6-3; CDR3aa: CASIPGGPGAKNIQYF; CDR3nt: TGTGCCAGCATCCCCGGGGGACCTGGAGCCAAAAACATTCAGTACTTC
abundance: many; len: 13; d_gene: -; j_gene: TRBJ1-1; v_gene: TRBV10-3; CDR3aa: CAIRDTLTTEAFF; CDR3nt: TGTGCCATCAGGGACACCTTAACTACTGAAGCTTTCTTT
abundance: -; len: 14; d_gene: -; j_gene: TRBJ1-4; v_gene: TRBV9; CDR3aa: CASSVSSQTGSLFF; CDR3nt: TGTGCCAGCAGCGTCTCAAGTCAAACAGGGTCACTGTTTTTT
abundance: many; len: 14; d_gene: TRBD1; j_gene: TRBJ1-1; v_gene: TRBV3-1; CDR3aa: CASSQGTGASEAFF; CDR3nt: TGTGCCAGCAGCCAAGGGACAGGGGCTTCCGAAGCTTTCTTT
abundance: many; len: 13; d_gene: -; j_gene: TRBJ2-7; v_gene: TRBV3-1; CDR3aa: CASSQDRLYEQYF; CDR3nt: TGTGCCAGCAGCCAAGACCGCCTCTACGAGCAGTACTTC
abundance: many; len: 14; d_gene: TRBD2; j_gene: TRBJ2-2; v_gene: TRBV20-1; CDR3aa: CSARHSGSGGELFF; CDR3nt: TGCAGTGCTAGACATAGCGGGAGTGGCGGGGAGCTGTTTTTT
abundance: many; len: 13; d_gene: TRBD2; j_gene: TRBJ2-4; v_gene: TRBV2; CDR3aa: CASSGPGGDIQYF; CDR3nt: TGTGCCAGCAGCGGGCCGGGGGGAGACATTCAGTACTTC
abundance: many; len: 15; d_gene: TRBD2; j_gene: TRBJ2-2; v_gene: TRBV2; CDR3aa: CASSGLAEKTGELFF; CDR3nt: TGTGCCAGCAGTGGACTAGCCGAGAAAACCGGGGAGCTGTTTTTT
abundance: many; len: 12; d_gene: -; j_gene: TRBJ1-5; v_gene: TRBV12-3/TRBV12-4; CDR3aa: CASRRGNQPQHF; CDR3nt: TGTGCCAGCCGACGGGGCAATCAGCCCCAGCATTTT
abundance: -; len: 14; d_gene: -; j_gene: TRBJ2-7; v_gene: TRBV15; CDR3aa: CATSPRDMPYEQYF; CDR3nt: TGTGCCACCAGCCCCCGGGACATGCCCTACGAGCAGTACTTC
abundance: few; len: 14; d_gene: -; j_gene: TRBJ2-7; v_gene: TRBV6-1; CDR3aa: CASSVVVSEDEQYF; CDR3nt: TGTGCCAGCTCCGTGGTGGTGAGCGAGGACGAGCAGTACTTC
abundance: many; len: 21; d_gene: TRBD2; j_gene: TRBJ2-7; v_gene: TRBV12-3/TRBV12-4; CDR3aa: CASSPGDFGGGASGGSYEQYF; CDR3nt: TGTGCCAGCAGTCCCGGGGATTTCGGAGGGGGAGCAAGCGGGGGGTCCTACGAGCAGTACTTC
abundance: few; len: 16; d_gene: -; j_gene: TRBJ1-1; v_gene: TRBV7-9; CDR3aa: CASSQDLSNVGTEAFF; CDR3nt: TGCGCCAGCAGCCAAGATCTAAGTAATGTTGGCACTGAAGCTTTCTTT
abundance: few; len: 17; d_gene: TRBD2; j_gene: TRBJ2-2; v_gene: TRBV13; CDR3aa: CASSSEGLATNTGELFF; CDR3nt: TGTGCCAGCAGCTCGGAGGGACTAGCTACGAACACCGGGGAGCTGTTTTTT
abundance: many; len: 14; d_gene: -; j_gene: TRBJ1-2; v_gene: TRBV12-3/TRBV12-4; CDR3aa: CASSLGGAGYGYTF; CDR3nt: TGTGCCAGCAGTTTAGGTGGAGCGGGTTATGGCTACACCTTC
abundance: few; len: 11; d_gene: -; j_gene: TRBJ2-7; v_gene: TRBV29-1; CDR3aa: CSVDVAYEQYF; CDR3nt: TGCAGCGTTGATGTCGCCTACGAGCAGTACTTC
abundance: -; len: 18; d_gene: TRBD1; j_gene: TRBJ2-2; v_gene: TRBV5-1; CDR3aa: CASSPTGQGGPNTGELFF; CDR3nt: TGCGCCAGCAGCCCGACTGGACAGGGCGGTCCGAACACCGGGGAGCTGTTTTTT
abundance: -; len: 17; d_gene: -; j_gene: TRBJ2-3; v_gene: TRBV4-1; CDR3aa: CASSRYPRQTTTDTQYF; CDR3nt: TGCGCCAGCAGCCGGTACCCCCGACAGACTACCACAGATACGCAGTATTTT
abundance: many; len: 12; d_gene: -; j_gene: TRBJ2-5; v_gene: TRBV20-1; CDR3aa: CSARAAEETQYF; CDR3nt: TGCAGTGCTAGAGCGGCAGAAGAGACCCAGTACTTC
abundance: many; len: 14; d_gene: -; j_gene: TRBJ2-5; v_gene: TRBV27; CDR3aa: CASSSVQFQETQYF; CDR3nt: TGTGCCAGCAGTTCGGTCCAGTTCCAAGAGACCCAGTACTTC
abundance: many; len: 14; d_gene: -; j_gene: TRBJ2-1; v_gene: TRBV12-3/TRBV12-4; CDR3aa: CASSLFGSGDEQFF; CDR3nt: TGTGCCAGCAGTTTATTCGGGAGCGGAGATGAGCAGTTCTTC
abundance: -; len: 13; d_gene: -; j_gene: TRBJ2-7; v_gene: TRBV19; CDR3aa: CASNALGTYEQYF; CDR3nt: TGTGCCAGTAACGCGTTGGGAACCTACGAGCAGTACTTC
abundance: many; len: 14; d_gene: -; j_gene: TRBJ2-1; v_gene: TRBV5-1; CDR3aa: CASSPQGTGNEQFF; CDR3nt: TGCGCCAGCAGCCCCCAGGGTACGGGCAATGAGCAGTTCTTC
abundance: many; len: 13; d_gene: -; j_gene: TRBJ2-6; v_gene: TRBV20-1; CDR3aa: CSAGDDGANVLTF; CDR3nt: TGCAGTGCTGGGGACGATGGGGCCAACGTCCTGACTTTC
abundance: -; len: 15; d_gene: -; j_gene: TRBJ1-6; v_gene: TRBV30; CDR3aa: CAWGQGRNLGSPLHF; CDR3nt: TGTGCCTGGGGTCAGGGGAGGAACCTCGGATCACCCCTCCACTTT
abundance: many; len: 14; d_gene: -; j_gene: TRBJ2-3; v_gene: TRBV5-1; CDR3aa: CASSPGGSTDTQYF; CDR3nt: TGCGCCAGCAGCCCTGGAGGGAGCACAGATACGCAGTATTTT
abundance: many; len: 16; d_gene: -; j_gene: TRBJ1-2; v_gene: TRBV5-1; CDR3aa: CASSPDQQSQSYGYTF; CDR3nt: TGCGCCAGCAGCCCCGATCAACAGTCACAATCCTATGGCTACACCTTC
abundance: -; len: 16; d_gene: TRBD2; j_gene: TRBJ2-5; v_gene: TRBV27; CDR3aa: CASRRTSANKEETQYF; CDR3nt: TGTGCCAGCCGGAGGACTAGCGCAAACAAGGAGGAGACCCAGTACTTC
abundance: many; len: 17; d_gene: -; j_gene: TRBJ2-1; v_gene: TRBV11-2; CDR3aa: CASSFTPVAVAYNEQFF; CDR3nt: TGTGCCAGCAGCTTCACCCCGGTAGCAGTGGCCTACAATGAGCAGTTCTTC
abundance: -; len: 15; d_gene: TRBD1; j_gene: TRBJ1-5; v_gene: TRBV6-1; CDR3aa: CASRRGQDSNQPQHF; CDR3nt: TGTGCCAGCAGGAGGGGACAGGATAGCAATCAGCCCCAGCATTTT
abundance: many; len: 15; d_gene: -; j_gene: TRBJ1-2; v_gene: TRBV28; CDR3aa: CASSIQDGINYGYTF; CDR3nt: TGTGCCAGCAGTATCCAGGACGGAATTAACTATGGCTACACCTTC
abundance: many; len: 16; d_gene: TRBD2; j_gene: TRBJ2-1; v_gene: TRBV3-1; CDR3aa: CASSQVLAGGKGEQFF; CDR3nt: TGTGCCAGCAGCCAAGTACTAGCGGGAGGGAAGGGTGAGCAGTTCTTC
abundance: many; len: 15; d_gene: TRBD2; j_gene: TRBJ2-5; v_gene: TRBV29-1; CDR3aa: CSVRTSGNPQETQYF; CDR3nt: TGCAGCGTCCGGACTAGCGGGAATCCCCAAGAGACCCAGTACTTC
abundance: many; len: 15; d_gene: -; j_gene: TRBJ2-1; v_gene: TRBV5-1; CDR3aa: CASSLGSSKGNEQFF; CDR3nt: TGCGCCAGCAGCTTGGGGAGTAGTAAGGGAAATGAGCAGTTCTTC
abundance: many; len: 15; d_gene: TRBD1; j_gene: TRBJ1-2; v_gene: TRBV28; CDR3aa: CASSPHDRENYGYTF; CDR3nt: TGTGCCAGCAGTCCCCACGACAGGGAAAACTATGGCTACACCTTC
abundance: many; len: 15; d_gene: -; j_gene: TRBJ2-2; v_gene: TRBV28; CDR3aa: CASSSQDAVIRELFF; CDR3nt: TGTGCCAGCAGTTCCCAGGATGCGGTAATCCGGGAGCTGTTTTTT
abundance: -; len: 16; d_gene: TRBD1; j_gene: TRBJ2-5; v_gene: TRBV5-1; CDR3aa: CASSALGQGATETQYF; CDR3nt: TGCGCCAGCAGCGCCCTAGGACAGGGGGCAACGGAGACCCAGTACTTC
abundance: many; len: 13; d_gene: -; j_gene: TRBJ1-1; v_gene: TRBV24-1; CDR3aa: CATSDPQGTEAFF; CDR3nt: TGTGCCACCAGTGACCCTCAGGGTACTGAAGCTTTCTTT
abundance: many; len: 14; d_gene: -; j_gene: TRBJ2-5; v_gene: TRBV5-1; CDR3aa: CASSSPSGQETQYF; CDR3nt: TGCGCCAGCAGCTCCCCTAGTGGGCAAGAGACCCAGTACTTC
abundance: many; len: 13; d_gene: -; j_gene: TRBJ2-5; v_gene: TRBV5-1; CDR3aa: CASTQGGEETQYF; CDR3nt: TGCGCCAGTACCCAGGGGGGGGAAGAGACCCAGTACTTC